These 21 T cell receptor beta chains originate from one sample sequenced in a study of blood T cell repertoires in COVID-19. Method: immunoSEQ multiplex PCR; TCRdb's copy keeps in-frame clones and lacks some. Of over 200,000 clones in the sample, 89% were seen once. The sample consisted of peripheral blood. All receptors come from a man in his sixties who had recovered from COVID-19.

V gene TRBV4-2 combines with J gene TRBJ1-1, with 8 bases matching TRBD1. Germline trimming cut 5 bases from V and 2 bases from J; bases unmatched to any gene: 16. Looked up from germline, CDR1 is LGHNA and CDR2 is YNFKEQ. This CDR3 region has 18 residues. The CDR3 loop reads CASSEGGSRGRANTEAFF. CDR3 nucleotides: TGTGCCAGCAGCGAAGGGGGGTCCAGGGGGCGAGCTAACACTGAAGCTTTCTTT.

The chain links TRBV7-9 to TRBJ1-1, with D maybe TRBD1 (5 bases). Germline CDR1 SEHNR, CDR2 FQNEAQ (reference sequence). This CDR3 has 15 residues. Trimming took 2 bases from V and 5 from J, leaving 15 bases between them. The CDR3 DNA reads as TGTGCCAGCAGCTTAATGGGAGGGGTAGGGACTGAAGCTTTCTTT. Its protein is CASSLMGGVGTEAFF. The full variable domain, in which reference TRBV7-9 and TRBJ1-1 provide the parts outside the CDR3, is DTGVSQNPRHKITKRGQNVTFRCDPISEHNRLYWYRQTLGQGPEFLTYFQNEAQLEKSRLLSDRFSAERPKGSFSTLEIQRTEQGDSAMYLCASSLMGGVGTEAFFGQGTRLTVV.

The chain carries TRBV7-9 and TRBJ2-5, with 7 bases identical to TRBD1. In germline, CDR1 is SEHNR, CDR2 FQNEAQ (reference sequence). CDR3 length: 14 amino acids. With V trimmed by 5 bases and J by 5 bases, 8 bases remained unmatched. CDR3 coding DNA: TGTGCCAGCAGCGCCGGGACAGAAGGGGAGACCCAGTACTTC. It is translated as CASSAGTEGETQYF.

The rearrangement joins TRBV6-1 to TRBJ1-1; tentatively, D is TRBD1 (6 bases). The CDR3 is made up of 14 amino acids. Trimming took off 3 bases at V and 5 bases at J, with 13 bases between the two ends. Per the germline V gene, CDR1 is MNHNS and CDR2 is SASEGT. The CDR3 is CASSDQGLNTEAFF. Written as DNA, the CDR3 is TGTGCCAGCAGTGATCAGGGGTTAAATACTGAAGCTTTCTTT.

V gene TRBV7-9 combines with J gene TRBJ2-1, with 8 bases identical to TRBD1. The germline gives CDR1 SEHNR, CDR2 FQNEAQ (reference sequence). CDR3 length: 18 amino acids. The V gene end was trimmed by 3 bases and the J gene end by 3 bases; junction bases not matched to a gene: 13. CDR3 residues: CASSFGPGQVQVYNEQFF. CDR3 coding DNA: TGTGCCAGCAGCTTTGGCCCGGGACAGGTCCAAGTCTACAATGAGCAGTTCTTC. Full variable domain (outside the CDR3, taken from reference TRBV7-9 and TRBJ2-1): DTGVSQNPRHKITKRGQNVTFRCDPISEHNRLYWYRQTLGQGPEFLTYFQNEAQLEKSRLLSDRFSAERPKGSFSTLEIQRTEQGDSAMYLCASSFGPGQVQVYNEQFFGPGTRLTVL.

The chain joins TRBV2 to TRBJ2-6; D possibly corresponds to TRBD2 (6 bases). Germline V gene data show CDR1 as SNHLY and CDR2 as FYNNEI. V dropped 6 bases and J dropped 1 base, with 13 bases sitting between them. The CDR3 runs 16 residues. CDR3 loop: CASSAGRVSGANVLTF. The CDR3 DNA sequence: TGTGCCAGCAGCGCGGGACGGGTATCTGGGGCCAACGTCCTGACTTTC.

The CDR3 DNA reads TGTGCCAGCAGCCCTCCCCTTGGGGCCGGGGGCGAGCAGTACTTC. Translated: CASSPPLGAGGEQYF. The chain joins TRBV7-9 to TRBJ2-7; a weak D match, TRBD2 (6 bases). Germline values: CDR1 SEHNR, CDR2 FQNEAQ (reference sequence). The V end lost 5 bases, the J end lost 6 bases, and 20 bases lay between the germline ends. This CDR3 comprises 15 residues.

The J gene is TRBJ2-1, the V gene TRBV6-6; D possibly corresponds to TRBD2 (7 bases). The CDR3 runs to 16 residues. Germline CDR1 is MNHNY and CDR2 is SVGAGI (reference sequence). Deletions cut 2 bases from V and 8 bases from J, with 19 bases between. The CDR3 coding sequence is TGTGCCAGCAGTTACAGGCCTCGGGGGGCGCAGGATGAGCAGTTCTTC. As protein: CASSYRPRGAQDEQFF.

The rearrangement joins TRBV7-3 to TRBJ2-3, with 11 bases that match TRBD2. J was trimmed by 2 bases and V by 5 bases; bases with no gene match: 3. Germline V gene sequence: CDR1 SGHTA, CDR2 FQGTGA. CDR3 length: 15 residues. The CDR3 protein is CASSRLAGFTDTQYF. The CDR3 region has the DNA TGTGCCAGCAGCCGACTAGCGGGGTTCACAGATACGCAGTATTTT.

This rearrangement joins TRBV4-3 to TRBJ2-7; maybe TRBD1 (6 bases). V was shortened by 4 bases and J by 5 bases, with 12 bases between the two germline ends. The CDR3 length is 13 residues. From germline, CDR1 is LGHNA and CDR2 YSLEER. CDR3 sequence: CASSRLEGDEQYF. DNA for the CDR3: TGCGCCAGCAGCCGGCTAGAGGGGGACGAGCAGTACTTC.

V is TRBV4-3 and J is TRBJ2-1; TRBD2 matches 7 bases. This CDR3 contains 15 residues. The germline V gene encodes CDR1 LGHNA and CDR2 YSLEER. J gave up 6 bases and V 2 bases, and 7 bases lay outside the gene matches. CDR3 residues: CASSQQAGTFNEQFF. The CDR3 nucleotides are TGCGCCAGCAGCCAACAAGCGGGAACATTCAATGAGCAGTTCTTC.

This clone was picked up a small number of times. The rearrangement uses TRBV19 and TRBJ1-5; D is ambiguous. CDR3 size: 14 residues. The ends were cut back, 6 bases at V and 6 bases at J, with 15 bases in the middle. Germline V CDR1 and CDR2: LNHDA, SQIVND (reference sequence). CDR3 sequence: CASRSTENSQPQHF. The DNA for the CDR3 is TGTGCCAGTAGATCTACTGAGAACAGTCAGCCCCAGCATTTT.

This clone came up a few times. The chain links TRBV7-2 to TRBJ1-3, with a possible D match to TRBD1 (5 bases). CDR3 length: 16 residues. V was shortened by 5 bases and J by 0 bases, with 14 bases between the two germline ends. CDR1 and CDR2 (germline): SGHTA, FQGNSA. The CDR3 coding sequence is TGTGCCAGCAGCCCCCACGGGGGGTACTCTGGAAACACCATATATTTT. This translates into CASSPHGGYSGNTIYF. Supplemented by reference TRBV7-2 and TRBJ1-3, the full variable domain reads GAGVSQSPSNKVTEKGKDVELRCDPISGHTALYWYRQSLGQGLEFLIYFQGNSAPDKSGLPSDRFSAERTGGSVSTLTIQRTQQEDSAVYLCASSPHGGYSGNTIYFGEGSWLTVV.

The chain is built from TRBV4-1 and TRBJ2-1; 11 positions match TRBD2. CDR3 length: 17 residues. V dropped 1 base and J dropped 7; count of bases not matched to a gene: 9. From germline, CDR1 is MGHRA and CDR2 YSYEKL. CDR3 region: CASSQGASGRLSNEQFF. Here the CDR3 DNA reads TGCGCCAGCAGCCAAGGGGCTAGCGGGAGGCTTTCTAATGAGCAGTTCTTC.

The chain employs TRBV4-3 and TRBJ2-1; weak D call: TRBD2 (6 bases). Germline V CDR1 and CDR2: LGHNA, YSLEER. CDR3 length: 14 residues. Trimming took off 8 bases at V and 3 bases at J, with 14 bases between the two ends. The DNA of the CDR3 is TGCGCCAGCGCTCCGGGGGTGGTCTACAATGAGCAGTTCTTC. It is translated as CASAPGVVYNEQFF.

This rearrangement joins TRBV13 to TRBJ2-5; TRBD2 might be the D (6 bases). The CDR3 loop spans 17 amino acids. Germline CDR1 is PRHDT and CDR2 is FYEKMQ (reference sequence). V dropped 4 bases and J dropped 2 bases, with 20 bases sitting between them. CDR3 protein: CASSSDPPGLPQETQYF. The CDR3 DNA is TGTGCCAGCAGCTCCGACCCGCCCGGACTACCTCAAGAGACCCAGTACTTC.

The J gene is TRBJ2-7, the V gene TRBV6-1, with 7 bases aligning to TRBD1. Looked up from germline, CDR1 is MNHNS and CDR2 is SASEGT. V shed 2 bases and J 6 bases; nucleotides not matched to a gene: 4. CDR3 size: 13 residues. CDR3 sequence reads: CASSEPDRVEQYF. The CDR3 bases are TGTGCCAGCAGTGAACCTGACAGGGTCGAGCAGTACTTC.

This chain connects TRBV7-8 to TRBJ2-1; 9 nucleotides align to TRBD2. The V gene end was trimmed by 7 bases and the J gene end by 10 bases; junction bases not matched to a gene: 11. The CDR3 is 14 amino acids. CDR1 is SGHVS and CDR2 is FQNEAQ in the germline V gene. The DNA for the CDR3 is TGTGCCAGCACCCTATCGGGAGCGGGGGGCGAGCAGTTCTTC. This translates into CASTLSGAGGEQFF. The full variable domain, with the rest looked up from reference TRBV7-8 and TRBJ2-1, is GAGVSQSPRYKVAKRGQDVALRCDPISGHVSLFWYQQALGQGPEFLTYFQNEAQLDKSGLPSDRFFAERPEGSVSTLKIQRTQQEDSAVYLCASTLSGAGGEQFFGPGTRLTVL.

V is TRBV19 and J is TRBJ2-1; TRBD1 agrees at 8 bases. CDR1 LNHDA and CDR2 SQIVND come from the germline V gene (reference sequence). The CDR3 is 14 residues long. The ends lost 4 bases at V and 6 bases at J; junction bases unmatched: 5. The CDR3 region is CASSTGGFLNEQFF. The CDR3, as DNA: TGTGCCAGTAGTACAGGGGGCTTCCTCAATGAGCAGTTCTTC.

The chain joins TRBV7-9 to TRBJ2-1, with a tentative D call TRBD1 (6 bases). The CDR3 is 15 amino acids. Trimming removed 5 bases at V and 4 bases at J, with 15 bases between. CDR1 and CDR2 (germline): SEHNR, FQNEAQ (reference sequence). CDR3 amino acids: CASSTPGTSYNEQFF. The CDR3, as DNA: TGTGCCAGCAGCACCCCCGGGACAAGTTACAATGAGCAGTTCTTC.

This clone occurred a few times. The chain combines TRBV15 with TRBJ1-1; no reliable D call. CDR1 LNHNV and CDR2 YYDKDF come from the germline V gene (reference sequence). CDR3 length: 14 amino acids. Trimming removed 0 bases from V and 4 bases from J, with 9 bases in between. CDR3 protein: CATSRDPAVTEAFF. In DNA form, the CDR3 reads TGTGCCACCAGCAGAGATCCCGCAGTCACTGAAGCTTTCTTT.